These T cell receptor beta chains were read from a single sample in a study of OX40 agonist ivuxolimab in advanced cancers. Produced via immunoSEQ multiplex PCR; TCRdb's table is partial and in-frame only. The sample has about 16,000 clones, approximately 86% seen once. The sample was CD4+ or CD8+ T cells sorted from blood, taken in a trial of the OX40 agonist ivuxolimab. Receptors were obtained from an adult with an advanced solid tumor such as melanoma, head and neck, liver or kidney cancer. The CDR3 runs from the conserved cysteine through the conserved F or W. D genes are given only for firm matches. Clone sizes are given selectively: once, few, many, or a class where the clone is expanded.

clone_size: .
d_call: TRBD1
j_call: TRBJ1-1
v_call: TRBV10-2
cdr3_nt: TGCGCCAGCCGGGACAGGCTGAACACTGAAGCTTTCTTT
cdr3_aa: CASRDRLNTEAFF

clone_size: .
d_call: .
j_call: TRBJ1-1
v_call: TRBV28
cdr3_nt: TGTGCCAGCAGTGCCCACACAACAGGCTATGAGGGAGCTTTCTTT
cdr3_aa: CASSAHTTGYEGAFF

clone_size: .
d_call: .
j_call: TRBJ1-1
v_call: TRBV28
cdr3_nt: TGTGCCAGCAGGCCGGGGACACTGAACACTGAAGCTTTCTTT
cdr3_aa: CASRPGTLNTEAFF

clone_size: .
d_call: TRBD2
j_call: TRBJ2-1
v_call: TRBV29-1
cdr3_nt: TGCAGCGTCGGGACTAGCTTTAGCTCCTACAATGAGCAGTTCTTC
cdr3_aa: CSVGTSFSSYNEQFF

clone_size: .
d_call: TRBD2
j_call: TRBJ2-3
v_call: TRBV4-3
cdr3_nt: TGCGCCAGCAGCCACCAAACTAGCGGGTACTCAGATACGCAGTATTTT
cdr3_aa: CASSHQTSGYSDTQYF

clone_size: .
d_call: TRBD2
j_call: TRBJ2-5
v_call: TRBV6-5
cdr3_nt: TGTGCCAGCAGTTACTCGAGGACTAGCTCATTCGAGACCCAGTACTTC
cdr3_aa: CASSYSRTSSFETQYF

clone_size: few
d_call: .
j_call: TRBJ2-3
v_call: TRBV29-1
cdr3_nt: TGCAGCGTCGTCCCTAGCACAGATACGCAGTATTTT
cdr3_aa: CSVVPSTDTQYF

clone_size: .
d_call: .
j_call: TRBJ2-7
v_call: TRBV6-1
cdr3_nt: TGTGCCAGCAGTGAAACTAGCCGCATCGACTACGAGCAGTACTTC
cdr3_aa: CASSETSRIDYEQYF

clone_size: .
d_call: TRBD1
j_call: TRBJ2-7
v_call: TRBV6-4
cdr3_nt: TGTGCCAGCAGGGATCGACAGGGGGGAACCTACGAGCAGTACTTC
cdr3_aa: CASRDRQGGTYEQYF

clone_size: medium-sized
d_call: .
j_call: TRBJ1-5
v_call: TRBV27
cdr3_nt: TGTGCCAGCAGTCCGTATATGCCGTGGGATCAGCCCCAGCATTTT
cdr3_aa: CASSPYMPWDQPQHF

clone_size: .
d_call: .
j_call: TRBJ1-6
v_call: TRBV2
cdr3_nt: TGTGCCAGCGAGGGCGAGAATTCACCCCTCCACTTT
cdr3_aa: CASEGENSPLHF

clone_size: .
d_call: .
j_call: TRBJ1-1
v_call: TRBV15
cdr3_nt: TGTGCCACCAGCAGAGTATCGAATGGGGGAGCAAACACTGAAGCTTTCTTT
cdr3_aa: CATSRVSNGGANTEAFF

clone_size: .
d_call: TRBD1
j_call: TRBJ1-5
v_call: TRBV11-2
cdr3_nt: TGTGCCAGCAGCTTAGTTGCAGGGGGCGGTAGCAATCAGCCCCAGCATTTT
cdr3_aa: CASSLVAGGGSNQPQHF

clone_size: .
d_call: TRBD2
j_call: TRBJ2-1
v_call: TRBV4-1
cdr3_nt: TGCGCCAGCAGCCAAGAGTCCTCTAGCGGGAGGAATGAGCAGTTCTTC
cdr3_aa: CASSQESSSGRNEQFF

clone_size: .
d_call: TRBD1
j_call: TRBJ1-2
v_call: TRBV7-2
cdr3_nt: TGTGCCAGCAGCTCGACAGGGAACTATGGCTACACCTTC
cdr3_aa: CASSSTGNYGYTF

clone_size: .
d_call: TRBD1
j_call: TRBJ2-2
v_call: TRBV11-2
cdr3_nt: TGTGCCAGCAGCCCAGACAGGGCCATCGGGGAGCTGTTTTTT
cdr3_aa: CASSPDRAIGELFF

clone_size: .
d_call: TRBD2
j_call: TRBJ2-3
v_call: TRBV10-1
cdr3_nt: TGCGCCAGCAGTGCGGGGGGGCCAGATACGCAGTATTTT
cdr3_aa: CASSAGGPDTQYF

clone_size: once
d_call: .
j_call: TRBJ2-7
v_call: TRBV6-5
cdr3_nt: TGTGCCAGCAGCCTCGGACAGGGAGGGATCTACGAGCAGTACTTC
cdr3_aa: CASSLGQGGIYEQYF

clone_size: .
d_call: .
j_call: TRBJ1-1
v_call: TRBV9
cdr3_nt: TGTGCCAGCAGCGTAGGGGCCGCGGGGACTGAAGCTTTCTTT
cdr3_aa: CASSVGAAGTEAFF

clone_size: .
d_call: .
j_call: TRBJ2-3
v_call: TRBV11-3
cdr3_nt: TGTGCCAGCAGCTTAATGTTTGCAGATACGCAGTATTTT
cdr3_aa: CASSLMFADTQYF

clone_size: .
d_call: .
j_call: TRBJ2-1
v_call: TRBV28
cdr3_nt: TGTGCCAGCAGGTCGCCGGGCGGCCCCTACAATGAGCAGTTCTTC
cdr3_aa: CASRSPGGPYNEQFF

clone_size: .
d_call: .
j_call: TRBJ2-7
v_call: TRBV6-1
cdr3_nt: TGTGCCAGCAGTGAAGTGGTACTAGTCTCCTACGAGCAGTACTTC
cdr3_aa: CASSEVVLVSYEQYF

clone_size: .
d_call: .
j_call: TRBJ2-1
v_call: TRBV29-1
cdr3_nt: TGCAGCGTTCTCGGGAGCAGGACCGGAATCAATGAGCAGTTCTTC
cdr3_aa: CSVLGSRTGINEQFF

clone_size: .
d_call: .
j_call: TRBJ2-5
v_call: TRBV7-9
cdr3_nt: TGTGCCAGCAGCTTAGCGGGCGGGGGCTCGGGAGAGACCCAGTACTTC
cdr3_aa: CASSLAGGGSGETQYF

clone_size: .
d_call: TRBD2
j_call: TRBJ2-1
v_call: TRBV4-2
cdr3_nt: TGTGCCAGCAGCCAAAGGGGAGCTAGCGGGAGTATAGATGAGCAGTTCTTC
cdr3_aa: CASSQRGASGSIDEQFF

clone_size: .
d_call: .
j_call: TRBJ1-1
v_call: TRBV4-3
cdr3_nt: TGCGCCAGCAGCTACGGACAGCTGAACACTGAAGCTTTCTTT
cdr3_aa: CASSYGQLNTEAFF

clone_size: .
d_call: .
j_call: TRBJ2-7
v_call: TRBV6-6
cdr3_nt: TGTGCCAGCAGGGTCACCTTTAGCGCAGTGGGCGAGCAGTACTTC
cdr3_aa: CASRVTFSAVGEQYF

clone_size: .
d_call: .
j_call: TRBJ1-1
v_call: TRBV7-2
cdr3_nt: TGTGCCAGCAGCTTAGGCCCGTCGAACACTGAAGCTTTCTTT
cdr3_aa: CASSLGPSNTEAFF

clone_size: .
d_call: .
j_call: TRBJ2-2
v_call: TRBV7-2
cdr3_nt: TGTGCCAGCAGCTTAGCCAGGAGCGGCACCGGGGAGCTGTTTTTT
cdr3_aa: CASSLARSGTGELFF

clone_size: .
d_call: .
j_call: TRBJ2-3
v_call: TRBV9
cdr3_nt: TGTGCCAGCAGTCAGCGTCCTAGCACAGATACGCAGTATTTT
cdr3_aa: CASSQRPSTDTQYF

clone_size: .
d_call: .
j_call: TRBJ2-1
v_call: TRBV11-3
cdr3_nt: TGTGCCAGCAGTGTAGCGGGACAGAATGAGCAGTTCTTC
cdr3_aa: CASSVAGQNEQFF

clone_size: .
d_call: TRBD1
j_call: TRBJ2-1
v_call: TRBV29-1
cdr3_nt: TGCAGCGTTGGCGACAGGGGTCCCAATGAGCAGTTCTTC
cdr3_aa: CSVGDRGPNEQFF

clone_size: .
d_call: TRBD2
j_call: TRBJ2-1
v_call: TRBV5-1
cdr3_nt: TGCGCCAGCAGCTTACAAGCGGGATGGGATGAGCAGTTCTTC
cdr3_aa: CASSLQAGWDEQFF

clone_size: .
d_call: .
j_call: TRBJ2-5
v_call: TRBV28
cdr3_nt: TGTGCCAGCAGTTTTTGGGGAGATCAAGAGACCCAGTACTTC
cdr3_aa: CASSFWGDQETQYF

clone_size: few
d_call: TRBD2
j_call: TRBJ2-7
v_call: TRBV5-4
cdr3_nt: TGTGCCAGCAGCGACGGACTAGCGGGATTAATGGACGAGCAGTACTTC
cdr3_aa: CASSDGLAGLMDEQYF

clone_size: .
d_call: .
j_call: TRBJ1-2
v_call: TRBV14
cdr3_nt: TGTGCCAGCAGCCAAGATGCCAGCTTCGGTGGCTACACCTTC
cdr3_aa: CASSQDASFGGYTF

clone_size: .
d_call: TRBD1
j_call: TRBJ2-7
v_call: TRBV10-3
cdr3_nt: TGTGCCACCAGAGGACAGGGGTCCTACGAGCAGTACTTC
cdr3_aa: CATRGQGSYEQYF

clone_size: .
d_call: .
j_call: TRBJ1-4
v_call: TRBV10-3
cdr3_nt: TGTGCCATCAGTGAAAGACAAAATAATGAAAAACTGTTTTTT
cdr3_aa: CAISERQNNEKLFF

clone_size: .
d_call: TRBD2
j_call: TRBJ2-2
v_call: TRBV27
cdr3_nt: TGTGCCAGCACTACACTAGCGTCAAAGGCCGGGGAGCTGTTTTTT
cdr3_aa: CASTTLASKAGELFF

clone_size: .
d_call: .
j_call: TRBJ2-5
v_call: TRBV27
cdr3_nt: TGTGCCAGCAGAGACCGGGTGGAGACCCAGTACTTC
cdr3_aa: CASRDRVETQYF

clone_size: once
d_call: .
j_call: TRBJ1-3
v_call: TRBV13
cdr3_nt: TGTGCCAGCAGCGCAGGGGTTAACTCTGGAAACACCATATATTTT
cdr3_aa: CASSAGVNSGNTIYF

clone_size: .
d_call: .
j_call: TRBJ2-2
v_call: TRBV10-3
cdr3_nt: TGTGCCACCCTTGGAAGCGCAGGGGACACCGGGGAGCTGTTTTTT
cdr3_aa: CATLGSAGDTGELFF

clone_size: .
d_call: .
j_call: TRBJ2-3
v_call: TRBV6-5
cdr3_nt: TGTGCCAGCAGTTCTCCCCCAGCAGGGGATACGCAGTATTTT
cdr3_aa: CASSSPPAGDTQYF

clone_size: .
d_call: TRBD1
j_call: TRBJ2-5
v_call: TRBV5-4
cdr3_nt: TGTGCCAGCAGCCCCGGGACAGGCCAAGAGACCCAGTACTTC
cdr3_aa: CASSPGTGQETQYF

clone_size: .
d_call: .
j_call: TRBJ2-7
v_call: TRBV6-6
cdr3_nt: TGTGCCAGCAGTGCCGGCGGGGGCGCCGTTCTCTACGAGCAGTACTTC
cdr3_aa: CASSAGGGAVLYEQYF

clone_size: .
d_call: .
j_call: TRBJ2-7
v_call: TRBV6-1
cdr3_nt: TGTGCCAGCAGTAAGGACAGTGCCTACGAGCAGTACTTC
cdr3_aa: CASSKDSAYEQYF

clone_size: once
d_call: TRBD1
j_call: TRBJ2-7
v_call: TRBV5-1
cdr3_nt: TGCGCCAGGAGACGGGACAGTCCCTCCTACGAGCAGTACTTC
cdr3_aa: CARRRDSPSYEQYF

clone_size: .
d_call: .
j_call: TRBJ1-4
v_call: TRBV19
cdr3_nt: TGTGCCAGTAGTAAAATCCGGGGGAAACTGTTTTTT
cdr3_aa: CASSKIRGKLFF

clone_size: .
d_call: .
j_call: TRBJ1-1
v_call: TRBV18
cdr3_nt: TGTGCCAGCTCACCCGGGACACCTGAAGCTTTCTTT
cdr3_aa: CASSPGTPEAFF

clone_size: .
d_call: TRBD2
j_call: TRBJ2-7
v_call: TRBV28
cdr3_nt: TGTGCCAGCAGTTTCGGCGGGAGCTACGAGCAGTACTTC
cdr3_aa: CASSFGGSYEQYF

clone_size: once
d_call: .
j_call: TRBJ2-1
v_call: TRBV21-1
cdr3_nt: TGTGCCAGCAGCACCCAAAATGAGCAGTTCTTC
cdr3_aa: CASSTQNEQFF